This T cell receptor (beta chain) derives from a study of cytomegalovirus exposure and HLA in healthy donors. Study-level results: Three chains tied to CMV proved CMV antigen-specific in vitro. An analysis was carried out at a later point. It showed that HLA-associated TCR beta chains were more clonally expanded than equally common non-associated chains.

The CDR3 is 14 amino acids. The V gene's germline CDR1 is MDHEN and CDR2 SYDVKM. Trimming stripped 1 base from V and 6 bases from J, with 13 bases between. As to this clone: Its antigen is unidentified.

PCR employed 60 Vbeta and 13 Jbeta primers. Measured with immunoSEQ multiplex PCR; TCRdb has only the in-frame clones, and not every one. This table holds some 160,000 clones, around 80% found once. The sequence was collected from a male donor in good health and CMV-seronegative. The V and J genes are TRBV28 and TRBJ2-7; tentatively, D is TRBD2 (6 bases). Sequencing was performed on PBMCs. The CDR3 protein is CASSLFGTPIEQYF. CDR3 nucleotides: TGTGCCAGCAGTTTATTTGGGACTCCGATCGAGCAGTACTTC.